This TCR beta chain is drawn from a study of blood T cells in healthy people across ages. The length of the CDR3 is 13 residues. Germline V gene data show CDR1 as DFQATT and CDR2 as SNEGSKA (reference sequence). With 6 bases clipped from V and 7 bases from J, the junction kept 10 bases outside the gene matches. It was about 9.4 milliliters of peripheral blood that were drawn from each donor. Comment on this clonotype: The antigen is not known. A much larger clone differs by one base, so this may be a read error.

PCR was performed a second time for 7 to 11 cycles using a sample-barcoded 5' primer and a J-beta primer mix. TCRdb redid the calling of the 5' RACE reads with MiXCR, one entry per CDR3 protein. This table holds about 650,000 distinct CDR3 sequences, about 32% found once. The study, taken as a whole, reports: When one million T cells were used, diversity estimates were thought to be underestimates. Among T cells, TCR beta diversity per million cells dropped roughly linearly as age rose. In long-lived donors, naive CD4+ cell counts and diversity exceeded those of aged donors.

The clonotype was recovered from a woman of 80 years or more in good health. The chain uses TRBV20-1 and TRBJ2-7, with 9 bases aligning to TRBD2. The sequenced sample was blood. The CDR3 DNA reads TGCAGTGCGACGGGACTAGCTCTAAATGAGCAGTACTTC. This codes for CSATGLALNEQYF.